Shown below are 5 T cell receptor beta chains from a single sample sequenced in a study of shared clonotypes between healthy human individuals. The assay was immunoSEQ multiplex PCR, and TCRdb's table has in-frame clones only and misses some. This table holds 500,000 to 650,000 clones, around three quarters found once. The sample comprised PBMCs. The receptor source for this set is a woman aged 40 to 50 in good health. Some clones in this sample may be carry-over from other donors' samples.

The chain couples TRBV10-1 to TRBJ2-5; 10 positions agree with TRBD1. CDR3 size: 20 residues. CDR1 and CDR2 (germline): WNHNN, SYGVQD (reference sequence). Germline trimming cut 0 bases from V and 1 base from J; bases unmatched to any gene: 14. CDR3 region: CASSESVGQGITDAQETQYF. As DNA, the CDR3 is TGCGCCAGCAGTGAGTCGGTGGGACAGGGGATAACGGATGCCCAAGAGACCCAGTACTTC.

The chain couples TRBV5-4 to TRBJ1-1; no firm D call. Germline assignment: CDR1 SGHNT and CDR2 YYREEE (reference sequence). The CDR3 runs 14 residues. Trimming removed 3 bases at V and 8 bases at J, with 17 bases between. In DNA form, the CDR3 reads TGTGCCAGCAGCTCTAACACCAGACCCGCCGAAGCTTTCTTT. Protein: CASSSNTRPAEAFF.

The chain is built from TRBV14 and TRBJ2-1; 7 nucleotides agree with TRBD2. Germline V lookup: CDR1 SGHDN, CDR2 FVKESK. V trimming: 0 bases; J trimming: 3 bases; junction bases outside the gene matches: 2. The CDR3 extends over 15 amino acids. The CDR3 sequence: CASSQDPSGYNEQFF. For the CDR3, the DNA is TGTGCCAGCAGCCAAGACCCTAGCGGCTACAATGAGCAGTTCTTC.

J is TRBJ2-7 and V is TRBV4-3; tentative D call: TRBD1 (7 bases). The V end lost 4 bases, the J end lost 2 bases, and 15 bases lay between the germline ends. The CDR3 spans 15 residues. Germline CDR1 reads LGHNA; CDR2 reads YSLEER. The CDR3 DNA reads TGCGCCAGCAGCCCAGGGGCGGGACAGACCTACGAGCAGTACTTC. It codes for CASSPGAGQTYEQYF.

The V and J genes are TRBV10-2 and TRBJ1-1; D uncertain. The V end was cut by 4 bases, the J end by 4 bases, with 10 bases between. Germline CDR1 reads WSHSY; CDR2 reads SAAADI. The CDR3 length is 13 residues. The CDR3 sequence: CASSVQSGTEAFF. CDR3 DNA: TGCGCCAGCAGTGTTCAGTCAGGCACTGAAGCTTTCTTT.